The next 15 T cell receptor beta chains were all read from a single sample in a study of cytomegalovirus exposure and HLA in healthy donors. The PCR had 60 Vbeta and 13 Jbeta primers. Sequencing used immunoSEQ multiplex PCR; TCRdb keeps in-frame clones, though not all of them. Among 170,000 or so clones listed, around 83% were seen once. Material for sequencing was PBMCs. All receptors derive from a man aged 50 or older in good health and CMV-seronegative.

The rearrangement joins TRBV6-5 to TRBJ2-1; 10 bases are a match to TRBD2. Germline CDR1 reads MNHEY; CDR2 reads SVGAGI. This CDR3 is 14 amino acids long. J was trimmed by 8 bases and V by 6 bases; bases with no gene match: 7. Here the CDR3 reads CASRLAGTRDEQFF. CDR3 sequence (DNA): TGTGCCAGCAGACTAGCGGGGACCAGGGATGAGCAGTTCTTC.

The V call is TRBV21-1, the J call TRBJ2-3; the table's D call, TRBD2, was not checked against the DNA. TRBV21-1 is listed as a pseudogene. The CDR3 runs to 16 residues. The CDR3 protein is CASSVMTSGVTDTQYF. DNA for the CDR3: TGTGCCAGCAGCGTCATGACTAGCGGGGTCACAGATACGCAGTATTTT.

This clone was observed a single time. The chain joins TRBV9 to TRBJ2-5; TRBD1 matches at 12 bases. This CDR3 has 16 residues. J was trimmed by 5 bases and V by 3 bases; bases with no gene match: 8. Looked up from germline, CDR1 is SGDLS and CDR2 is YYNGEE. The CDR3 is CASSAPGQGASETQYF. In DNA, the CDR3 is TGTGCCAGCAGCGCCCCGGGACAGGGGGCATCGGAGACCCAGTACTTC.

The J gene is TRBJ1-2, the V gene TRBV10-3; D remains unclear. The CDR3 spans 11 residues. V dropped 8 bases and J dropped 4 bases, with 8 bases sitting between them. Germline V gene data show CDR1 as ENHRY and CDR2 as SYGVKD. Here the CDR3 DNA reads TGTGCCATCCCGGCGGGCTATGGCTACACCTTC. Translation gives CAIPAGYGYTF.

The chain uses TRBV6-1 and TRBJ1-3, with 8 bases that match TRBD1. Losses at the gene ends were 6 bases for V and 4 bases for J; bases not matched to a gene: 8. The germline V gene encodes CDR1 MNHNS and CDR2 SASEGT. The CDR3 has 15 amino acids. This CDR3 is CASRAFDRGGNTIYF. CDR3 bases: TGTGCCAGCAGGGCTTTCGACAGGGGCGGAAACACCATATATTTT.

This clone was recorded a few times. The chain carries TRBV7-2 and TRBJ2-3; 11 bases agree with TRBD2. Germline V gene lookup returns CDR1 SGHTA and CDR2 FQGNSA. The CDR3 totals 19 residues. The junction had 14 bases not matched to a gene; V was cut back by 0 bases and J by 6 bases. CDR3 coding DNA: TGTGCCAGCAGCTTAGCGGGAAGGGTTAGCGGGAGGGCCTACGATACGCAGTATTTT. Amino acid sequence: CASSLAGRVSGRAYDTQYF.

The chain joins TRBV6-1 to TRBJ2-1; D ambiguous. Germline V lookup: CDR1 MNHNS, CDR2 SASEGT. V lost 3 bases to trimming and J lost 3 bases, with 3 bases between them. CDR3 length equals 12 residues. The CDR3 spells CASSDYYNEQFF. CDR3 nucleotides: TGTGCCAGCAGTGACTACTACAATGAGCAGTTCTTC.

The chain combines TRBV5-6 with TRBJ1-5, with TRBD1 matching over 7 bases. This CDR3 is built from 15 residues. Trimming at V came to 4 bases and at J to 2 bases, leaving 6 bases not matched to a gene. Germline V gives CDR1 SGHDT, CDR2 YYEEEE. The CDR3 loop reads CASSTDRVRNQPQHF. In DNA form, the CDR3 reads TGTGCCAGCAGCACAGACAGGGTACGCAATCAGCCCCAGCATTTT.

The chain combines TRBV5-1 with TRBJ2-7, with 8 bases aligning to TRBD2. This CDR3 has 16 residues. Germline V gene lookup returns CDR1 SGHRS and CDR2 YFSETQ. Trimming at V came to 4 bases and at J to 4 bases, leaving 13 bases not matched to a gene. CDR3 sequence reads: CASSPKLAGQGYEQYF. CDR3 DNA: TGCGCCAGCAGCCCTAAGCTAGCGGGCCAGGGTTACGAGCAGTACTTC.

The V and J genes are TRBV7-2 and TRBJ2-3; possibly TRBD2 for D (5 bases). V lost 5 bases to trimming and J lost 2 bases, with 17 bases between them. Germline V gene sequence: CDR1 SGHTA, CDR2 FQGNSA. The length of the CDR3 is 16 residues. This chain's CDR3 is CASSPVGGTFTDTQYF. The CDR3 nucleotides are TGTGCCAGCAGCCCCGTAGGAGGTACCTTCACAGATACGCAGTATTTT.

On this clone: The junction departs from the called germline gene at one end, perhaps through a read error. The chain employs TRBV7-9 and TRBJ2-3, with 13 bases identical to TRBD2. This CDR3 comprises 17 residues. CDR1 SEHNR and CDR2 FQNEAQ come from the germline V gene (reference sequence). The CDR3 DNA reads as TGTTCCAGCAGCTCCCCCGGGACTAGCGGGATTAAAGATACGCAGTATTTT. Its protein is CSSSSPGTSGIKDTQYF.

This clone was observed once. The chain combines TRBV7-2 with TRBJ2-7; TRBD2 matches 10 bases. The V and J ends lost 3 bases and 4 bases, in that order; junction bases with no gene match: 9. Germline assignment: CDR1 SGHTA and CDR2 FQGNSA. CDR3 length: 16 residues. In DNA, the CDR3 is TGTGCCAGCAGCTTTTTTGCTAGCGGGAGTGGGTACGAGCAGTACTTC. It yields the protein CASSFFASGSGYEQYF.

The chain's CDR3 is CASSTRQGISEKLFF. CDR3 DNA sequence: TGTGCCAGCAGCACCCGACAGGGTATAAGTGAAAAACTGTTTTTT. This chain links TRBV7-2 with TRBJ1-4; 7 bases align to TRBD1. There are 15 residues in the CDR3. Trimming removed 5 bases from V and 7 bases from J; junction bases left unmatched: 10. Germline CDR1 is SGHTA and CDR2 is FQGNSA.

This clone was observed a few times. V is TRBV6-5 and J is TRBJ1-2, with D possibly TRBD1 on 5 matching bases. The length of the CDR3 is 14 residues. Trimming shortened V by 5 bases and J by 7 bases, and 17 bases separated the two germline ends. Germline V lookup: CDR1 MNHEY, CDR2 SVGAGI. CDR3 nucleotides: TGTGCCAGCAGTGAATTGGAGGGAAGGGGTGGCTACACCTTC. Protein sequence: CASSELEGRGGYTF.

V and J are TRBV6-5 and TRBJ1-4; TRBD1 might be the D (5 bases). Trimming pared 0 bases from V and 5 bases from J, leaving 13 bases between. The CDR3 sequence is 16 residues long. The germline V gene encodes CDR1 MNHEY and CDR2 SVGAGI. CDR3 protein: CASSYSVPGGNEKLFF. CDR3 DNA sequence: TGTGCCAGCAGTTACTCAGTGCCGGGGGGAAATGAAAAACTGTTTTTT.